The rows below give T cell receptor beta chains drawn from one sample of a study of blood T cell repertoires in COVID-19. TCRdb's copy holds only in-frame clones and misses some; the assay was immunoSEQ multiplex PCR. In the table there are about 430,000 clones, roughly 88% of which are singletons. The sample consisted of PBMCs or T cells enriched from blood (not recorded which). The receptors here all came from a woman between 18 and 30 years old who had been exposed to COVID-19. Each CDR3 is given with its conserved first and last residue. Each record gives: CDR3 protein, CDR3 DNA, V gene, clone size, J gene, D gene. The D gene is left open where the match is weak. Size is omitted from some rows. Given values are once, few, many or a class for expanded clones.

CATNSGERANEQFF | TGTGCCACCAATTCGGGAGAACGGGCCAATGAGCAGTTCTTC | TRBV24-1 | - | TRBJ2-1 | -
CASSLRLAQSSEQFF | TGTGCCAGCAGCTTACGACTAGCTCAGTCGAGTGAGCAGTTCTTC | TRBV7-2 | - | TRBJ2-1 | TRBD2
CASSEQGANTGELFF | TGTGCCAGCTCCGAACAGGGAGCGAACACCGGGGAGCTGTTTTTT | TRBV18 | few | TRBJ2-2 | -
CASSAEQGTEAFF | TGTGCCAGCAGCGCCGAACAGGGTACCGAAGCTTTCTTT | TRBV9 | - | TRBJ1-1 | -
CASSDGVNQPQHF | TGTGCCAGCAGCGACGGGGTAAATCAGCCCCAGCATTTT | TRBV28 | once | TRBJ1-5 | -
CASINLRGRDRENEQYF | TGTGCCAGCATCAACCTAAGAGGTCGGGACAGGGAAAACGAGCAGTACTTC | TRBV7-9 | - | TRBJ2-7 | TRBD1
CASSQSGGPPTEAFF | TGCGCCAGCAGTCAATCCGGAGGGCCCCCGACTGAAGCTTTCTTT | TRBV23-1 | - | TRBJ1-1 | -
CASSLGRGPGYTF | TGTGCCAGCAGCTTAGGAAGGGGGCCTGGCTACACCTTC | TRBV7-2 | once | TRBJ1-2 | TRBD1
CASSVTSSEQYF | TGTGCCAGCAGCGTGACTAGCAGCGAGCAGTACTTC | TRBV7-8 | - | TRBJ2-7 | TRBD2
CASSFRRGGSTDTQYF | TGTGCCAGCAGTTTTCGGAGGGGGGGGAGCACAGATACGCAGTATTTT | TRBV27 | - | TRBJ2-3 | -
CASSQPGQASSYEQYF | TGCGCCAGCAGCCAACCGGGACAGGCAAGCTCCTACGAGCAGTACTTC | TRBV4-1 | - | TRBJ2-7 | TRBD1
CASSPHRTSGGAPKEQYF | TGCGCCAGCAGCCCCCACCGGACTAGCGGGGGGGCCCCTAAGGAGCAGTACTTC | TRBV4-1 | - | TRBJ2-7 | TRBD2
CASNRQGSTYEQYF | TGTGCCAGCAATAGACAGGGGTCCACCTACGAGCAGTACTTC | TRBV6-6 | - | TRBJ2-7 | TRBD1
CASSSLNEQFF | TGTGCCAGCAGTTCCCTAAATGAGCAGTTCTTC | TRBV28 | - | TRBJ2-1 | -
CASGFSGGMNTGELFF | TGTGCCAGTGGCTTCTCGGGGGGTATGAACACCGGGGAGCTGTTTTTT | TRBV19 | few | TRBJ2-2 | TRBD2
CASSRGSGHYEQYF | TGTGCCAGCAGCCGGGGTAGCGGGCACTACGAGCAGTACTTC | TRBV3-1/TRBV3-2 | - | TRBJ2-7 | TRBD2
CASSVGPQGGSLSYNEQFF | TGTGCCAGCAGCGTAGGTCCACAGGGGGGAAGTCTCTCCTACAATGAGCAGTTCTTC | TRBV9 | few | TRBJ2-1 | TRBD1
CASSLSWGLAVSEQYF | TGTGCCAGCAGTTTATCCTGGGGACTAGCGGTATCCGAGCAGTACTTC | TRBV27 | - | TRBJ2-7 | TRBD2
CASSHTGSTGELFF | TGTGCCAGCAGCCACACAGGGTCTACCGGGGAGCTGTTTTTT | TRBV7-2 | few | TRBJ2-2 | -
CATKAGGYNEQFF | TGTGCCACGAAAGCGGGAGGGTACAATGAGCAGTTCTTC | TRBV24-1 | once | TRBJ2-1 | TRBD2
CASGSNRDAEAFF | TGTGCCAGCGGGAGCAACAGGGATGCTGAAGCTTTCTTT | TRBV6-5 | - | TRBJ1-1 | -
CATSGTDPFYGYTF | TGTGCCACCAGCGGAACAGACCCATTTTATGGCTACACCTTC | TRBV15 | once | TRBJ1-2 | -
CASSLGGTGGATDGYTF | TGTGCCAGCAGCTTAGGGGGGACAGGGGGCGCGACTGATGGCTACACCTTC | TRBV7-8 | few | TRBJ1-2 | TRBD1
CASSLGVRGGYGYTF | TGTGCCAGCAGTTTGGGGGTCAGGGGCGGCTATGGCTACACCTTC | TRBV28 | - | TRBJ1-2 | -
CSASIQGARYGYTF | TGCAGTGCTAGTATACAGGGGGCTAGGTATGGCTACACCTTC | TRBV20-1 | - | TRBJ1-2 | TRBD1
CSVVVWTSSYEQYF | TGCAGCGTTGTTGTGTGGACTTCCTCCTACGAGCAGTACTTC | TRBV29-1 | - | TRBJ2-7 | -
CASSLASQGHWYEQYF | TGTGCCAGCAGTCTCGCTTCCCAGGGACACTGGTACGAGCAGTACTTC | TRBV13 | - | TRBJ2-7 | -
CASSRRSNTEAFF | TGTGCCAGCAGCCGTCGGTCGAACACTGAAGCTTTCTTT | TRBV14 | - | TRBJ1-1 | -
CASSPTPGQENNEQFF | TGTGCCAGCAGCCCCACACCGGGACAAGAGAACAATGAGCAGTTCTTC | TRBV7-2 | - | TRBJ2-1 | -
CASSPTGLVEAFF | TGTGCCAGCAGTCCCACGGGGTTAGTTGAAGCTTTCTTT | TRBV27 | few | TRBJ1-1 | -
CASSPRTGLHEQYF | TGTGCCAGCAGTCCTCGGACAGGGCTCCACGAGCAGTACTTC | TRBV28 | - | TRBJ2-7 | TRBD1
CASSLVGLAGGEQYF | TGCGCCAGCAGCTTGGTAGGGCTAGCGGGGGGCGAGCAGTACTTC | TRBV5-1 | - | TRBJ2-7 | TRBD2
CASSLRTGGIRNSPLHF | TGTGCCAGCAGTCTCCGGACAGGGGGCATTAGAAATTCACCCCTCCACTTT | TRBV27 | - | TRBJ1-6 | TRBD1
CASSSGQGANEKLFF | TGTGCCAGCAGCTCCGGACAGGGGGCTAATGAAAAACTGTTTTTT | TRBV7-9 | - | TRBJ1-4 | TRBD1
CASTKAHRSGTGSGNTIYF | TGTGCCAGCACTAAAGCCCATCGATCCGGGACAGGCTCTGGAAACACCATATATTTT | TRBV6-1 | - | TRBJ1-3 | TRBD1
CASSFVAGVADTQYF | TGTGCCAGCAGTTTCGTAGCGGGTGTGGCAGATACGCAGTATTTT | TRBV28 | - | TRBJ2-3 | TRBD2
CASSGLPLVTQYF | TGTGCCAGCAGTGGACTACCGCTCGTTACGCAGTATTTT | TRBV28 | - | TRBJ2-3 | -
CASSVGGRAYQETQYF | TGTGCCAGCAGTGTCGGTGGGAGGGCCTACCAAGAGACCCAGTACTTC | TRBV6-4 | - | TRBJ2-5 | TRBD2
CASSSRGTDSYEQYF | TGTGCCAGCAGCTCGAGAGGAACGGACTCCTACGAGCAGTACTTC | TRBV11-2 | - | TRBJ2-7 | -
CASSLEKRNNEQFF | TGCGCCAGCAGCTTGGAGAAGCGGAACAATGAGCAGTTCTTC | TRBV5-1 | - | TRBJ2-1 | -
CASSFTGILYEQYF | TGCGCCAGCAGCTTCACCGGGATCTTGTACGAGCAGTACTTC | TRBV5-1 | - | TRBJ2-7 | -
CASSSTGTGVYQPQHF | TGTGCCAGCAGTTCCACCGGGACAGGGGTGTATCAGCCCCAGCATTTT | TRBV28 | - | TRBJ1-5 | TRBD1
CASSPLLTLGGAGNTIYF | TGTGCCAGCAGTCCCCTTCTTACTTTAGGGGGCGCTGGAAACACCATATATTTT | TRBV28 | - | TRBJ1-3 | TRBD1
CASSPFVGNTEAFF | TGTGCCAGCAGCCCCTTCGTCGGGAACACTGAAGCTTTCTTT | TRBV3-1/TRBV3-2 | - | TRBJ1-1 | -
CASSPTTGSRVHEQYF | TGTGCCAGCAGCCCGACGACAGGGAGTCGTGTCCACGAGCAGTACTTC | TRBV7-9 | - | TRBJ2-7 | TRBD1
CASSLGGSFSYEQYF | TGTGCCAGCAGCTTAGGGGGCTCTTTCTCCTACGAGCAGTACTTC | TRBV5-6 | - | TRBJ2-7 | TRBD1